These T cell receptor beta chains were read from a single sample in a study of blood T cell repertoires in COVID-19. Generated by immunoSEQ multiplex PCR, the TCRdb table keeps only in-frame clones and is missing some. The repertoire holds about 330,000 clones, with about four fifths as singletons. Sequencing was performed on peripheral blood. These receptors were collected from a woman between 50 and 59 years old with acute or convalescent COVID-19. CDR3s leave out the opening cysteine and the closing phenylalanine or tryptophan. Expanded clones are given a class, and other clones once, few, many or no size at all.

>NA|TRBJ1-4|TRBV27
ASSPGQGREKLF
>few|TRBJ2-2|TRBV5-1
ASSLDGLNTGELF
>NA|TRBJ2-7|TRBV7-7
ASSLDTGTGIYEQY
>NA|TRBJ1-4|TRBV7-9
ASSDQGSNEKLF
>NA|TRBJ2-3|TRBV3-1/TRBV3-2
ASSPSGGAGTDTQY
>few|TRBJ2-1|TRBV7-8
ASSLGDTTF
>NA|TRBJ1-4|TRBV5-5
ASSLNHAANEKLF
>NA|TRBJ2-7|TRBV5-1
ASSLGQGAYEQY
>NA|TRBJ2-2|TRBV3-1/TRBV3-2
ASSLVAGDITGELF
>NA|TRBJ2-2|TRBV7-6
ASTLVGPGELF
>NA|TRBJ2-3|TRBV29-1
SVEAGGSTDTQY
>NA|TRBJ2-2|TRBV7-2
ASSPQGYTGELF
>NA|TRBJ1-1|TRBV6-5
ASSSTGNTEAF
>NA|TRBJ1-1|TRBV6-6
ASHENSYTEAF
>once|TRBJ2-2|TRBV10-1
ASSESAGPTGELF
>NA|TRBJ2-3|TRBV9
ASSVGLAGGHSTDTQY
>NA|TRBJ2-7|TRBV27
ASSARGLAVQY
>NA|TRBJ2-2|TRBV5-1
ASSSIAAGTGELF
>once|TRBJ2-2|TRBV4-2
ASSQGLAGVHTGELF
>NA|TRBJ1-3|TRBV6-5
ASLPRDSGNTIY
>NA|TRBJ1-2|TRBV5-4
ASSLERTGNYGYT
>once|TRBJ1-6|TRBV5-6
ASSSGQANSPLH
>NA|TRBJ2-3|TRBV19
ASSIGDGVYTQY
>NA|TRBJ2-2|TRBV6-4
ASIGFTGELF
>few|TRBJ1-2|TRBV24-1
ATSDLRNFPYRGYGYT
>once|TRBJ2-2|TRBV24-1
ATSEPGTGLNTGELF
>NA|TRBJ2-5|TRBV15
ATSRDSTGLADQETQY
>NA|TRBJ2-1|TRBV7-8
ASSIGTRREQF
>NA|TRBJ1-4|TRBV2
ASMLGQNAQKLF
>NA|TRBJ2-7|TRBV12-5
ASGSNYEQY
>few|TRBJ2-7|TRBV11-2
ASSFRRENSYEQY
>NA|TRBJ2-3|TRBV7-2
ASSSVAGARADTQY
>NA|TRBJ2-3|TRBV18
ASSPRQGSGDTQY
>NA|TRBJ1-1|TRBV7-9
ASSLVQDSEAF
>few|TRBJ1-6|TRBV6-5
ASSYSGRGGGSPLH
>NA|TRBJ2-2|TRBV7-7
ASSRDSFRGGELF
>NA|TRBJ1-2|TRBV12-3/TRBV12-4
ASRIRGSYGYT
>NA|TRBJ2-1|TRBV7-2
ASSLVAGPGTNEQF
>NA|TRBJ1-1|TRBV6-2/TRBV6-3
ASSYSPHTTEAF
>NA|TRBJ1-2|TRBV18
ASSPVTGGGGYT
>NA|TRBJ1-4|TRBV29-1
SVEETSGEKLF
>once|TRBJ2-1|TRBV19
ASKRTSGKVGNEQF
>NA|TRBJ2-1|TRBV20-1
SAEDLSEQF
>NA|TRBJ2-5|TRBV28
ASSSPPGGPDDQY
>NA|TRBJ1-2|TRBV7-9
ASSPKGAYGYT
>NA|TRBJ2-3|TRBV7-2
ASSLNSGISTDTQY
>NA|TRBJ1-2|TRBV24-1
AINDGARGYT
>NA|TRBJ2-2|TRBV11-3
ASSLAPGQGFTGELF
>NA|TRBJ1-3|TRBV9
ASSYGQGIGNTIY
>NA|TRBJ1-6|TRBV4-3
ASSQGRDGPLH
>NA|TRBJ2-1|TRBV3-1/TRBV3-2
ASSHPGRGTSGVIQQF
>once|TRBJ1-1|TRBV7-2
ASSLRRAGLNTEAF
>few|TRBJ1-2|TRBV12-5
ASGSTGVYGYT